This TCR beta chain was retrieved from a study of beta chain features in type 1 diabetes. This clone was picked up a small number of times. The antigen is undetermined. Study-wide results and limits: Reduced insertions and increased deletions marked VDJ junctions in type 1 diabetes patients. Equally in patients and controls, PCR might preferentially amplify shorter templates. A closer apparent resemblance between naive, central memory and Treg TCRB repertoires was seen in patients than in healthy donors. Moderate but significant shortening of TCRB CDR3s was recorded in all four CD4+ subsets from Type 1 diabetes patients.

By way of CD45RO/CCR7/CD25/CD127/CD95/CD27, the CD4+ regulatory, stem cell-like memory, central memory and naive cells were sorted. Expressed TCRB transcripts were sequenced, since all the RNA that had been isolated was reverse transcribed. Sequencing used immunoSEQ multiplex PCR; TCRdb keeps in-frame clones, though not all of them. The data hold over 600,000 clones, with roughly an eighth observed a single time. This CDR3 region has 12 residues. V was trimmed by 5 bases and J by 5 bases, leaving 9 bases between them. The germline gives CDR1 SQVTM, CDR2 ANQGSEA. Sequencing was carried out using naive CD4+ T cells from blood. This sequence joins TRBV29-1 and TRBJ1-4; perhaps TRBD1 as D (6 bases). This sequence originates from a man under 40 with type 1 diabetes. CDR3 in amino acids: CSVRTVNEKLFF. CDR3 sequence (DNA): TGCAGCGTTAGGACAGTAAATGAAAAACTGTTTTTT. Using reference TRBV29-1 and TRBJ1-4 for the parts outside the CDR3, the full variable domain is SAVISQKPSRDICQRGTSLTIQCQVDSQVTMMFWYRQQPGQSLTLIATANQGSEATYESGFVIDKFPISRPNLTFSTLTVSNMSPEDSSIYLCSVRTVNEKLFFGSGTQLSVL.